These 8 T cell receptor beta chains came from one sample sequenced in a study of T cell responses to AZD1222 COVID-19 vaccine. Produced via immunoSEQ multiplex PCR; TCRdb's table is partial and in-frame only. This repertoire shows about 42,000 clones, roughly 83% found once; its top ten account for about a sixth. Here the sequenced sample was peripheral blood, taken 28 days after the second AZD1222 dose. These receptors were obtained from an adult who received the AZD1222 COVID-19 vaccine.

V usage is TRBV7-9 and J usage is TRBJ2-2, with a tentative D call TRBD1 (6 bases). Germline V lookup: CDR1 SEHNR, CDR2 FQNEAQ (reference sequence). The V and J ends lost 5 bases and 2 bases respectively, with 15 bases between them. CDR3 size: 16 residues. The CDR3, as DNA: TGTGCCAGCAGCGATTACAGGGCTAGTAACACCGGGGAGCTGTTTTTT. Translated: CASSDYRASNTGELFF.

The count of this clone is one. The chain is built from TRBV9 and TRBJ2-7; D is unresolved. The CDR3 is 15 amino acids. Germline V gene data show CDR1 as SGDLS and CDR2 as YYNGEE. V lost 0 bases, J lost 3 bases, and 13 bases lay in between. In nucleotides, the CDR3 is TGTGCCAGCAGCGTAGGAAGGTTATCAAACTACGAGCAGTACTTC. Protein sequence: CASSVGRLSNYEQYF.

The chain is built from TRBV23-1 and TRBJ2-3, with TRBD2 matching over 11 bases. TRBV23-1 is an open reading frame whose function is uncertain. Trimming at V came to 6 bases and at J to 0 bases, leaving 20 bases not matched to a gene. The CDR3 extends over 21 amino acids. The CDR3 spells CASRKDRPGLAVKISTDTQYF. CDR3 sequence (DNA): TGCGCCAGCAGAAAGGACAGGCCGGGACTAGCGGTTAAGATTAGCACAGATACGCAGTATTTT.

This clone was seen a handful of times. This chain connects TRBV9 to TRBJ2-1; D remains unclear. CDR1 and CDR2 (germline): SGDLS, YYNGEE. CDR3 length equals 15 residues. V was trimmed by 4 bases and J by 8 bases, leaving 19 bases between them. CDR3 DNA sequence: TGTGCCAGCAGCACGCGCAGTCATCCCGGCGATGAGCAGTTCTTC. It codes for CASSTRSHPGDEQFF.

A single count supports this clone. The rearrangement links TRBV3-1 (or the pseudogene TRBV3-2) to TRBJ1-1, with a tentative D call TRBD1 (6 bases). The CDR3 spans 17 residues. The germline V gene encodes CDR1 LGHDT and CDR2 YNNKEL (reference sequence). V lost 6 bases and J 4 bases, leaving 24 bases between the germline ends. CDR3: CASSARRGGSLVTEAFF. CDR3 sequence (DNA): TGTGCCAGCAGTGCCCGGAGGGGGGGCTCCCTGGTCACTGAAGCTTTCTTT.

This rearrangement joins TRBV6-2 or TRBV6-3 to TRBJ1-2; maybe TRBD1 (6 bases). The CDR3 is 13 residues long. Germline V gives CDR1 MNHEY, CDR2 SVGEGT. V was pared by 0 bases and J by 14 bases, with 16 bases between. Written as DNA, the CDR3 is TGTGCCAGCAGTTACTCCAACGGCCGGAGGGGGACCTTC. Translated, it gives CASSYSNGRRGTF.

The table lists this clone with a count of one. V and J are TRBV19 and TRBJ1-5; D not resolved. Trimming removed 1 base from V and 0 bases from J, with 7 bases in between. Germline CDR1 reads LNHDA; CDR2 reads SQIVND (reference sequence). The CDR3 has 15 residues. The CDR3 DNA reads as TGTGCCAGTAGTATAGCTGGGTATAGCAATCAGCCCCAGCATTTT. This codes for CASSIAGYSNQPQHF.

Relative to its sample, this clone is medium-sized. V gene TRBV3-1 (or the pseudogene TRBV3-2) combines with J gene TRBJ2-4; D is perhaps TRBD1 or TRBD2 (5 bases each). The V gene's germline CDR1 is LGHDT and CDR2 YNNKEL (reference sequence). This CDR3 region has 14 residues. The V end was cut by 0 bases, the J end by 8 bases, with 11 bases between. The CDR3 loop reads CASSQDLRGDIQYF. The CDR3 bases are TGTGCCAGCAGCCAAGATCTCCGAGGGGACATTCAGTACTTC.